The 9 T cell receptor beta chains below all came from one sample that was sequenced in a study of OX40 agonist ivuxolimab in advanced cancers. The repertoire was sequenced with immunoSEQ multiplex PCR; TCRdb's copy has only in-frame clones and lacks some. Of about 100,000 clones in the sample, 90% were seen once. Here the sequenced sample was CD4+ or CD8+ T cells sorted from blood, taken in a trial of the OX40 agonist ivuxolimab. Source of these receptors: an adult with an advanced solid tumor such as melanoma, head and neck, liver or kidney cancer.

This chain joins TRBV7-2 and TRBJ1-4; a weak D match, TRBD1 (5 bases). Trimming took off 6 bases at V and 8 bases at J, with 13 bases between the two ends. Germline CDR1 reads SGHTA; CDR2 reads FQGNSA. The CDR3 covers 13 residues. The CDR3 sequence: CASSSGTREKLFF. The CDR3, as DNA: TGTGCCAGCAGTTCCGGGACCCGGGAAAAACTGTTTTTT.

The chain combines TRBV5-4 with TRBJ2-7; D is unresolved. The germline V gene has CDR1 SGHNT and CDR2 YYREEE (reference sequence). The CDR3 totals 13 residues. The ends were cut back, 2 bases at V and 6 bases at J, with 12 bases in the middle. The CDR3: CASSFGGASEQYF. CDR3 DNA sequence: TGTGCCAGCAGCTTCGGTGGAGCAAGCGAGCAGTACTTC.

The CDR3 protein is CASSFRGGGAHGYTF. Here the CDR3 DNA reads TGTGCCAGCAGTTTTCGAGGGGGAGGTGCGCATGGCTACACCTTC. The chain joins TRBV27 to TRBJ1-2, with D perhaps TRBD1 (6 bases). CDR3 length: 15 residues. Germline V gene lookup returns CDR1 MNHEY and CDR2 SMNVEV (reference sequence). V gave up 3 bases and J gave up 6 bases, with 17 bases separating them.

The CDR3 DNA reads as TGCGCCACCGGGACAGCGACCTACGAGCAGTACTTC. It codes for CATGTATYEQYF. The chain combines TRBV23-1 with TRBJ2-7; TRBD1 matches 7 bases. TRBV23-1 is marked as an open reading frame, function uncertain. The CDR3 is 12 amino acids. After removal of 10 bases from V and 2 bases from J, the junction contained 5 bases not matched to a gene.

This chain joins TRBV5-4 and TRBJ2-3, with D possibly TRBD1 on 6 matching bases. From germline, CDR1 is SGHNT and CDR2 YYREEE (reference sequence). V was cut by 1 base and J by 3 bases, with 9 bases left in between. There are 14 residues in the CDR3. In DNA form, the CDR3 reads TGTGCCAGCAGCTTGCGTGGGACAACAGATACGCAGTATTTT. Translating it yields CASSLRGTTDTQYF.

The chain links TRBV14 to TRBJ2-1; 12 bases align to TRBD2. Trimming removed 1 base from V and 9 bases from J; junction bases left unmatched: 4. Germline-derived CDR1 and CDR2 are SGHDN and FVKESK. This CDR3 spans 15 amino acids. The CDR3 region is CASSQAGTSGPEQFF. Here the CDR3 DNA reads TGTGCCAGCAGCCAAGCGGGGACTAGCGGGCCTGAGCAGTTCTTC.

The chain is built from TRBV1 and TRBJ2-1; the table's TRBD2 call for D was not verified on the DNA. TRBV1 is classified as a pseudogene. The CDR3 has 16 amino acids. CDR3 nucleotides: TGCACCAGCAGCCAAAAACCGGGACTACAATACAATGAGCAGTTCTTC. Translating gives CTSSQKPGLQYNEQFF.

This clone was seen a handful of times. CDR3 region: CASSERLPGGQPQHF. The CDR3 nucleotides read TGTGCCAGCAGTGAAAGACTCCCCGGCGGTCAGCCCCAGCATTTT. The chain recombines TRBV2 with TRBJ1-5; no definite D call. From germline, CDR1 is SNHLY and CDR2 FYNNEI. V was trimmed by 2 bases and J by 6 bases, leaving 14 bases between them. The CDR3 has 15 amino acids.

The chain joins TRBV9 to TRBJ2-6; no reliable D call. V was trimmed by 0 bases and J by 0 bases, leaving 22 bases between them. Germline loops: CDR1 SGDLS, CDR2 YYNGEE. The CDR3 length is 21 residues. The CDR3 is CASSVGALGDGRNSGANVLTF. The DNA for the CDR3 is TGTGCCAGCAGCGTAGGGGCTTTAGGTGACGGTCGCAACTCTGGGGCCAACGTCCTGACTTTC. The full variable domain, with the rest looked up from reference TRBV9 and TRBJ2-6, is DSGVTQTPKHLITATGQRVTLRCSPRSGDLSVYWYQQSLDQGLQFLIQYYNGEERAKGNILERFSAQQFPDLHSELNLSSLELGDSALYFCASSVGALGDGRNSGANVLTFGAGSRLTVL.